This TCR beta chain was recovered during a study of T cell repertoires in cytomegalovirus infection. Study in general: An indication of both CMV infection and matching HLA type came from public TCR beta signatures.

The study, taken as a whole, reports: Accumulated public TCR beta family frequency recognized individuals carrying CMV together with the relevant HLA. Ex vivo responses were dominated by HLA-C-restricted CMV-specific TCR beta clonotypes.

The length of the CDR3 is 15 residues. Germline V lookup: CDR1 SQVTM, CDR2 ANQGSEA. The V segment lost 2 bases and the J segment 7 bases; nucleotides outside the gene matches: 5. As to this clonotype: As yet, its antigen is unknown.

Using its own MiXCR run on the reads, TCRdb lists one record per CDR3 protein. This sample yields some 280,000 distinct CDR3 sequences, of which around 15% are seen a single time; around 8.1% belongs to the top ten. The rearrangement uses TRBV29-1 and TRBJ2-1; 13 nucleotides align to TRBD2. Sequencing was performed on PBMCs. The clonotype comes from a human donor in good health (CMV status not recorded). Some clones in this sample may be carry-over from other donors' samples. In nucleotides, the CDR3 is TGCAGCGTTGAAAGGACTAGCGGGAGAAATAATGAGCAGTTCTTC. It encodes CSVERTSGRNNEQFF.